This entry is about one T cell receptor (beta chain). This clonotype was observed at least ten times. Its cognate antigen has yet to be identified. Base qualities are missing; no much larger clone stands one base away. The source of the sample is a study of CD8 T cells in ankylosing spondylitis (TCRdb year 2017). About the study as a whole: To find TCR variants linked to disease, the study profiled T cell receptor beta repertoires in ankylosing spondylitis patients and healthy donors. In total, the full study cohort was made up of about 110 healthy donors and 25 to 30 ankylosing spondylitis patients. Peripheral blood was sampled, and synovial fluid was also collected from ankylosing spondylitis patients.

Instrument used: Illumina HiSeq 2500. Quantitative 5'-RACE with molecular barcodes was used to prepare TCR beta libraries. As for the original processing: A new computational method, built on a probabilistic model of VDJ rearrangement, was used to identify disease-linked TCR variants. TCRdb cleaned the public reads at Q25 with fastp, built clones with MiXCR and kept in-frame beta chains. Entries that share a CDR3 protein sequence are merged under the most common genes and DNA. TCRdb, rather than the study authors, made the V and J calls. The sample yields about 500,000 distinct CDR3 sequences; about 5% were counted once. Clones ranked in the top ten supply 3% to 4.5% of the sample. Study-level results and caveats: The disease-linked clones were reported as significantly enriched in matched synovial fluid samples from ankylosing spondylitis patients. Some of the motif variants had been reported before in the synovial fluid and blood of reactive arthritis patients, a finding that suggests common disease-initiation mechanisms. Blood from ankylosing spondylitis patients appeared to be characterized by a TCR beta motif composed of roughly eight highly homologous amino acid variants. A CD8+ phenotype was shown by the disease-linked clones, which were found at relatively low frequencies in peripheral blood.

The CDR3 runs 14 amino acids, cysteine and phenylalanine included. Only the CDR3 part of the read is kept: 42 bases, read in frame from the first base. CDR1 is given as LGHDT and CDR2 as YNNKEL, both from the germline V gene (reference sequence). Trimming takes 3 bases from V and 3 bases from J, and the germline ends sit 10 bases apart. In this chain, TRBV3-1 is recombined with TRBJ2-3; perhaps TRBD2 is the D gene, with 6 bases matching. The clonotype comes from a male donor with ankylosing spondylitis. Sample: blood, either unsorted or a sorted T cell fraction (not recorded which). The sequenced DNA: TGTGCCAGCAGCCATCGGACTATTACAGATACGCAGTATTTT. Translation gives CASSHRTITDTQYF.